These 22 T cell receptor beta chains came from one sample sequenced in a study of T cell responses to AZD1222 COVID-19 vaccine (dated by TCRdb to the early 2020s). The time point label, read with the paper, signifies: about 28 days (+/-7) after the second vaccine dose. The library was obtained by the immunoSEQ multiplex PCR assay. Entries here come from immuneACCESS through TCRdb and include only in-frame sequences with V and J called. Some clones fail to appear in such tables; in the studies checked, an unresolved V gene covers under half of the shortfall, and the cause of the remainder is unknown. Recorded for this sample are approximately 74,000 clones; around 78% of them occurred a single time. Of the sample, roughly 25% is held by the ten largest clones. The starting material was peripheral blood, obtained 28 days after the second AZD1222 dose. The receptor set was obtained from an adult who received the AZD1222 COVID-19 vaccine.

This clone was detected only once. The chain is built from TRBV18 and TRBJ1-1, with 8 bases matching TRBD1. The CDR3 has 13 amino acids. The V gene's germline CDR1 is KGHSH and CDR2 LQKENI. J was trimmed by 0 bases and V by 8 bases; bases with no gene match: 2. The CDR3 spells CASRTGLNTEAFF. The DNA for the CDR3 is TGTGCCAGCCGGACAGGGTTGAACACTGAAGCTTTCTTT.

The CDR3 DNA reads as TGTGCCAGCAGCAAAGTTTTTCGGCGCTACCAAGAGACCCAGTACTTC. Protein sequence: CASSKVFRRYQETQYF. The genes are TRBV21-1 and TRBJ2-5. TRBV21-1 is flagged as a pseudogene. This CDR3 spans 16 amino acids.

Within the sample, this clone is medium-sized. The rearrangement links TRBV7-3 to TRBJ2-6; D is uncertain. V was clipped by 5 bases and J by 0 bases, with 5 bases between them. The CDR3 contains 14 residues. Per the germline V gene, CDR1 is SGHTA and CDR2 is FQGTGA. The CDR3 loop reads CASSRHSGANVLTF. For the CDR3, the DNA is TGTGCCAGCAGCCGGCACTCTGGGGCCAACGTCCTGACTTTC.

This clone was recorded a few times. The chain employs TRBV19 and TRBJ1-1; D remains unclear. The V gene lost 4 bases and the J gene lost 6 bases, with 15 bases spanning the gap. Germline CDR1 and CDR2: LNHDA and SQIVND (reference sequence). CDR3 size: 14 residues. The CDR3 reads CASSNNGPTAEAFF. CDR3 sequence (DNA): TGTGCCAGTAGTAACAATGGACCAACGGCTGAAGCTTTCTTT.

The V call is TRBV25-1, the J call TRBJ2-5, with D uncertain. This CDR3 has 13 amino acids. V lost 4 bases and J 0 bases, leaving 6 bases between the germline ends. Germline V lookup: CDR1 MGHDK, CDR2 SYGVNS. CDR3 region: CASSVTDQETQYF. DNA for the CDR3: TGTGCCAGCAGTGTGACGGACCAAGAGACCCAGTACTTC.

This chain connects TRBV10-1 to TRBJ1-1; D perhaps matches TRBD1 (6 bases). The CDR3 sequence is 16 residues long. The germline V gene has CDR1 WNHNN and CDR2 SYGVQD (reference sequence). V was trimmed by 5 bases and J by 1 base, leaving 17 bases between them. The CDR3: CASSSSIRGPNTEAFF. CDR3 DNA sequence: TGCGCCAGCAGTTCATCGATCAGGGGCCCGAACACTGAAGCTTTCTTT.

The chain recombines TRBV25-1 with TRBJ1-6; TRBD1 matches at 8 bases. This CDR3 has 13 residues. After removal of 6 bases from V and 7 bases from J, the junction contained 2 bases not matched to a gene. Germline CDR1 reads MGHDK; CDR2 reads SYGVNS. The CDR3: CASRRQGNSPLHF. For the CDR3, the DNA is TGTGCCAGCAGACGACAGGGGAATTCACCCCTCCACTTT.

The chain joins TRBV6-1 to TRBJ1-3, with 7 bases fitting TRBD1. The V gene end was trimmed by 1 base and the J gene end by 0 bases; junction bases not matched to a gene: 3. Germline V CDR1 and CDR2: MNHNS, SASEGT. CDR3 length: 16 amino acids. CDR3 in amino acids: CASSEVQGHSGNTIYF. CDR3 coding DNA: TGTGCCAGCAGTGAAGTACAGGGGCACTCTGGAAACACCATATATTTT.

The rearrangement uses TRBV6-5 and TRBJ1-4, with TRBD1 matching 7 bases. Germline values: CDR1 MNHEY, CDR2 SVGAGI. The CDR3 sequence is 14 residues long. Trimming took 6 bases from V and 7 from J; bases not matched to a gene: 8. As DNA, the CDR3 is TGTGCCAGCAGAGAGACAGGGATGTTTGAAAAACTGTTTTTT. Residues: CASRETGMFEKLFF.

This clone has a handful of counts. The CDR3 DNA reads as TGTGCCAGTAGTATCTGGGGGGGGTACACAGATACGCAGTATTTT. Its protein product is CASSIWGGYTDTQYF. The gene calls are TRBV19 and TRBJ2-3; TRBD2 aligns across 7 bases. Germline assignment: CDR1 LNHDA and CDR2 SQIVND (reference sequence). The CDR3 is made up of 15 amino acids. V dropped 3 bases and J dropped 2; count of bases not matched to a gene: 5.

The chain couples TRBV14 to TRBJ1-2, with D hard to call. The germline V gene has CDR1 SGHDN and CDR2 FVKESK. The CDR3 totals 13 residues. V dropped 0 bases and J dropped 13 bases, with 15 bases sitting between them. CDR3 nucleotides: TGTGCCAGCAGCCAAGACGGGAGGTATAGTCGCACCTTC. It encodes CASSQDGRYSRTF.

The chain links TRBV18 to TRBJ2-5; possibly TRBD2 for D (5 bases). Germline CDR1 is KGHSH and CDR2 is LQKENI. V was cut by 3 bases and J by 2 bases, with 13 bases left in between. This CDR3 region has 15 residues. CDR3 DNA sequence: TGTGCCAGCTCACCGAGGGCAGCAGCTCAAGAGACCCAGTACTTC. It translates to CASSPRAAAQETQYF.

The V and J genes are TRBV11-3 and TRBJ2-2; the match to TRBD2 covers 7 bases. With 1 base clipped from V and 7 bases from J, the junction kept 6 bases outside the gene matches. This CDR3 region has 15 residues. Germline assignment: CDR1 SGHNT and CDR2 YENEEA. This CDR3 reads CASSLASQRGGELFF. CDR3 bases: TGTGCCAGCAGCTTAGCGAGTCAGCGGGGCGGGGAGCTGTTTTTT.

V usage is TRBV5-4 and J usage is TRBJ1-1; D call uncertain. V was cut by 4 bases and J by 8 bases, with 12 bases left in between. Germline assignment: CDR1 SGHNT and CDR2 YYREEE (reference sequence). The CDR3 runs 12 residues. The CDR3 loop reads CASSLLPREAFF. The CDR3 nucleotides read TGTGCCAGCAGCCTGTTGCCCCGAGAAGCTTTCTTT.

The chain uses TRBV11-2 and TRBJ1-1; 7 bases line up with TRBD1. The CDR3 loop spans 12 amino acids. The J segment lost 4 bases and the V segment lost 5 bases, leaving 1 base of the junction unmatched. Germline V gene data show CDR1 as SGHAT and CDR2 as FQNNGV. CDR3 nucleotides: TGTGCCAGCAGCCCAGGGGGCACTGAAGCTTTCTTT. It yields the protein CASSPGGTEAFF.

The chain is built from TRBV5-5 and TRBJ2-7; no clear D. With 4 bases removed from V and 6 bases from J, the gap between germline ends came to 14 bases. Germline loops: CDR1 SGHKS, CDR2 YYEKEE (reference sequence). This CDR3 contains 13 residues. The CDR3 sequence: CASSPRGDSEQYF. The CDR3 DNA reads TGTGCCAGCAGCCCTCGTGGAGACTCCGAGCAGTACTTC.

The V gene is TRBV10-3, the J gene TRBJ1-1; D remains unclear. The CDR3 runs 12 residues. Germline-derived CDR1 and CDR2 are ENHRY and SYGVKD. V was trimmed by 11 bases and J by 0 bases, leaving 10 bases between them. The CDR3 DNA reads TGTGCCGCAAACGAAGTGAACACTGAAGCTTTCTTT. This translates into CAANEVNTEAFF.

The CDR3: CASSLAPQTSGPSNEQFF. The CDR3, as DNA: TGCGCCAGCAGCTTGGCCCCTCAAACTAGCGGCCCCTCCAATGAGCAGTTCTTC. The chain employs TRBV5-1 and TRBJ2-1; 8 bases align to TRBD2. This CDR3 has 18 residues. The germline gives CDR1 SGHRS, CDR2 YFSETQ. J lost 6 bases, V lost 0 bases, and 14 bases had no gene match.

CDR3 DNA sequence: TGTGCCAGCAGCATGTCGGTATTGGGCACCGGGGAGCTGTTTTTT. It codes for CASSMSVLGTGELFF. The V call is TRBV6-5, the J call TRBJ2-2, with D hard to call. Trimming shortened V by 6 bases and J by 4 bases, and 15 bases separated the two germline ends. CDR1 is MNHEY, CDR2 SVGAGI, per germline. This CDR3 spans 15 amino acids.

The chain is built from TRBV5-4 and TRBJ2-4; possible D gene TRBD2, 6 bases. The CDR3 has 17 amino acids. The V gene's germline CDR1 is SGHNT and CDR2 YYREEE (reference sequence). V lost 4 bases and J lost 5, with 22 bases in between. DNA of the CDR3: TGTGCCAGCAGCCGGGATTTCGGCGGGCAGCGGGAAAACATTCAGTACTTC. Its translation is CASSRDFGGQRENIQYF.

V is TRBV30 and J is TRBJ2-2, with 9 positions matching TRBD2. The CDR3 sequence is 14 residues long. Germline lookup yields CDR1 GTSNPN and CDR2 SVGIG (reference sequence). V shed 3 bases, J shed 5 bases, and the junction held 4 bases outside the gene matches. In nucleotides, the CDR3 is TGTGCCTGGAGGCCTAGCGGGAATACCGGGGAGCTGTTTTTT. Translation gives CAWRPSGNTGELFF.

V gene TRBV19 combines with J gene TRBJ2-3; weak D call: TRBD1 (6 bases). Deletions cut 5 bases from V and 4 bases from J, with 13 bases between. CDR3 length: 14 residues. The germline V gene has CDR1 LNHDA and CDR2 SQIVND (reference sequence). Written as DNA, the CDR3 is TGTGCCAGTAGTGGGACACTACCTGCAGATACGCAGTATTTT. It yields the protein CASSGTLPADTQYF.